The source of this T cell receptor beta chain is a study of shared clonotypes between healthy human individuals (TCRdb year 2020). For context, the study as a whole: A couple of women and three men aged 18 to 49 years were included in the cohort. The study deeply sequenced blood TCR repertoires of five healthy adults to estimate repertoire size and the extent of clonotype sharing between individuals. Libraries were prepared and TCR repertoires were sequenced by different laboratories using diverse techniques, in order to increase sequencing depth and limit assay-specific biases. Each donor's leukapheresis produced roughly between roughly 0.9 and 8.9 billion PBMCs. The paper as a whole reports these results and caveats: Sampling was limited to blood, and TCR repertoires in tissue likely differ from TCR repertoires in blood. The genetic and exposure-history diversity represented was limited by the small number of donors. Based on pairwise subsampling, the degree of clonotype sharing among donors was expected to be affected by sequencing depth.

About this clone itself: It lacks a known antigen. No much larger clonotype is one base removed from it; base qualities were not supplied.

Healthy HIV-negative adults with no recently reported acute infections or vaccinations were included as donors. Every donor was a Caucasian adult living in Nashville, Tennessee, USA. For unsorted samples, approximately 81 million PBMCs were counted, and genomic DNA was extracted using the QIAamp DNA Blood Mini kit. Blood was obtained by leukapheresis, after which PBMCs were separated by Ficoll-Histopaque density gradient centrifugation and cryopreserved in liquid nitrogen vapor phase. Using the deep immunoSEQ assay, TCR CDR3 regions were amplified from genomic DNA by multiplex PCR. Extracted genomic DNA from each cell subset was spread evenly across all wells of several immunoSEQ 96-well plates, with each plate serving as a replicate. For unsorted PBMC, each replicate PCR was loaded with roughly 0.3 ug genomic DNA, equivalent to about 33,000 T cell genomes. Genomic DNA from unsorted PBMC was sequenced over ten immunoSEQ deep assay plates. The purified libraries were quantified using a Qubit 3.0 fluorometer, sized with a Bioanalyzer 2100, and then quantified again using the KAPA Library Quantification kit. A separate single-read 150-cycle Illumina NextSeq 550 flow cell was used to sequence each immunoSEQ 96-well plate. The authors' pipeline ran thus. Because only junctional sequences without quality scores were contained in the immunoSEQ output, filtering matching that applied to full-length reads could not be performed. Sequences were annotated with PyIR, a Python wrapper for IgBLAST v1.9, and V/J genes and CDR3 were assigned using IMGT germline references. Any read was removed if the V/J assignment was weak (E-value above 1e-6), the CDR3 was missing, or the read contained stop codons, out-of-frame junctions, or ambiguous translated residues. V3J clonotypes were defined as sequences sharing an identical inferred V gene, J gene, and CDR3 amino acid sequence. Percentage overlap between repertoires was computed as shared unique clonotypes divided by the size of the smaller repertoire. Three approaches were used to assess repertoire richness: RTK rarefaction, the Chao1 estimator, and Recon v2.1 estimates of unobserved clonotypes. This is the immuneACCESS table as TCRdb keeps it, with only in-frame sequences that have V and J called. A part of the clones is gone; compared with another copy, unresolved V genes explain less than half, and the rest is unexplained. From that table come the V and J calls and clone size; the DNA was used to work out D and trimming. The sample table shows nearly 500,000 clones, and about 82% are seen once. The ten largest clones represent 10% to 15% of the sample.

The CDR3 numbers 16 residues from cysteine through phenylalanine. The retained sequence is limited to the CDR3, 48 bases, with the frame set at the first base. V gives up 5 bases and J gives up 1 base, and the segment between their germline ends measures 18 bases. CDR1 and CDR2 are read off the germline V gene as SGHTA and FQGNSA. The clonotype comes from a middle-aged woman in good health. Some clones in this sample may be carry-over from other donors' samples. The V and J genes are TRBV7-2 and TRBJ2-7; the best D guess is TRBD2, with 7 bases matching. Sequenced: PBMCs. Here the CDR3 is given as CASSPGWEGTSYEQYF. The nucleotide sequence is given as TGTGCCAGCAGCCCAGGATGGGAGGGGACATCCTACGAGCAGTACTTC.